Following are 26 T cell receptor beta chains from one sample sequenced in a study of PD-L1 blockade in urothelial cancer. The sample's time point: peripheral blood 6 weeks after treatment start. Here immunoSEQ multiplex PCR was the method, and the copy in TCRdb shows in-frame clones only, minus some. Among fewer than 90,000 clones listed, 91% were seen once. Sequencing was performed on PBMCs, taken around atezolizumab (anti-PD-L1) treatment. These receptors came from a woman aged 80 or older with urothelial cancer.

DNA for the CDR3: TGTGCCAGCAGTATCGGGACATCCGAGCAGTACTTC. It specifies CASSIGTSEQYF. V is TRBV5-6 and J is TRBJ2-7, with D possibly TRBD1 on 6 matching bases. Germline V gene lookup returns CDR1 SGHDT and CDR2 YYEEEE. This CDR3 comprises 12 residues. With 5 bases removed from V and 6 bases from J, the gap between germline ends came to 12 bases. Filled out from reference TRBV5-6 and TRBJ2-7, the complete variable domain reads DAGVTQSPTHLIKTRGQQVTLRCSPKSGHDTVSWYQQALGQGPQFIFQYYEEEERQRGNFPDRFSGHQFPNYSSELNVNALLLGDSALYLCASSIGTSEQYFGPGTRLTVT.

The chain uses TRBV28 and TRBJ2-1, with 12 bases lining up with TRBD2. CDR1 is MDHEN and CDR2 is SYDVKM in the germline V gene. V dropped 3 bases and J dropped 7; count of bases not matched to a gene: 10. This CDR3 contains 17 residues. The CDR3 spells CASSLPRLAGVRNEQFF. The CDR3 DNA sequence: TGTGCCAGCAGTTTGCCCCGACTAGCGGGAGTTCGGAATGAGCAGTTCTTC.

The V gene is TRBV30, the J gene TRBJ1-5; weak D call: TRBD1 (5 bases). V lost 2 bases, J lost 0 bases, and 8 bases lay in between. This CDR3 has 14 residues. CDR1 is GTSNPN, CDR2 SVGIG, per germline (reference sequence). The CDR3 sequence is CAWSKGYSNQPQHF. The CDR3, as DNA: TGTGCCTGGAGTAAGGGGTATAGCAATCAGCCCCAGCATTTT.

This clone was observed once. This chain links TRBV9 with TRBJ2-1; 8 bases fit TRBD2. Germline V lookup: CDR1 SGDLS, CDR2 YYNGEE. After removal of 3 bases from V and 8 bases from J, the junction contained 10 bases not matched to a gene. The CDR3 has 15 residues. CDR3 DNA: TGTGCCAGCAGCGCCAGCGGGAGCATTGCCCATGAGCAGTTCTTC. This encodes CASSASGSIAHEQFF.

CDR3 bases: TGTGCCATCGGGGAAGGAGGGGTCCAGATGTTCTTC. Translated, it gives CAIGEGGVQMFF. J is TRBJ2-1 and V is TRBV10-3, with D possibly matching TRBD2 (6 bases). From germline, CDR1 is ENHRY and CDR2 SYGVKD. Trimming stripped 8 bases from V and 15 bases from J, with 20 bases between. The CDR3 covers 12 residues.

This clone has only one observation. This chain connects TRBV7-6 to TRBJ2-5, with 8 bases matching TRBD2. The trim removed 1 base at V and 2 bases at J, leaving 9 bases unmatched. This CDR3 spans 17 amino acids. CDR1 SGHVS and CDR2 FNYEAQ come from the germline V gene. The CDR3 spells CASSLVVAGGTQETQYF. For the CDR3, the DNA is TGTGCCAGCAGCTTAGTGGTCGCGGGAGGTACTCAAGAGACCCAGTACTTC.

The chain employs TRBV29-1 and TRBJ2-1; 13 nucleotides line up with TRBD2. The CDR3 has 19 amino acids. Germline loops: CDR1 SQVTM, CDR2 ANQGSEA. The junction had 18 bases not matched to a gene; V was cut back by 3 bases and J by 7 bases. The CDR3 nucleotides read TGCAGCGTTGAGAGAGACAGGGGGGGACTAGCGGGGAGGCGGAATGAGCAGTTCTTC. It is translated as CSVERDRGGLAGRRNEQFF.

This chain joins TRBV7-9 and TRBJ2-4; the D gene is possibly TRBD2 (5 bases). The CDR3 sequence is 16 residues long. Per germline, CDR1 SEHNR and CDR2 FQNEAQ (reference sequence). V was shortened by 0 bases and J by 0 bases, with 9 bases between the two germline ends. CDR3 amino acids: CASSLAGAGAKNIQYF. CDR3 DNA sequence: TGTGCCAGCAGCTTAGCGGGCGCGGGAGCCAAAAACATTCAGTACTTC.

The V and J genes are TRBV7-9 and TRBJ1-2; D not resolved. Germline CDR1 is SEHNR and CDR2 is FQNEAQ (reference sequence). V gave up 3 bases and J gave up 5 bases, with 7 bases separating them. This CDR3 has 12 amino acids. The CDR3 DNA reads TGTGCCAGCAGCTTCCCGGGGTATGGCTACACCTTC. Translated, it gives CASSFPGYGYTF.

The chain combines TRBV20-1 with TRBJ1-2; 8 positions match TRBD1. The CDR3 sequence is 11 residues long. Germline assignment: CDR1 DFQATT and CDR2 SNEGSKA (reference sequence). V gave up 5 bases and J gave up 6 bases; unmatched junction bases: 2. CDR3 amino acids: CSAQDRDGYTF. DNA of the CDR3: TGCAGTGCTCAGGACAGGGATGGCTACACCTTC.

This clone was counted a few times. The rearrangement uses TRBV4-2 and TRBJ1-2; TRBD1 matches 7 bases. The CDR3 covers 16 residues. Trimming took 4 bases from V and 4 from J; bases not matched to a gene: 12. Germline V gene lookup returns CDR1 LGHNA and CDR2 YNFKEQ. This CDR3 reads CASSRERDSASYGYTF. As DNA, the CDR3 is TGTGCCAGCAGCCGAGAAAGGGACAGCGCGTCCTATGGCTACACCTTC.

This chain joins TRBV19 and TRBJ2-1, with 8 positions matching TRBD1. Looked up from germline, CDR1 is LNHDA and CDR2 is SQIVND (reference sequence). This CDR3 has 15 amino acids. The J segment lost 7 bases and the V segment lost 7 bases, leaving 12 bases of the junction unmatched. In DNA, the CDR3 is TGTGCCAGTAATCTCGACAGGGGATTTCAAAATGAGCAGTTCTTC. Encoded protein: CASNLDRGFQNEQFF.

This sequence joins TRBV25-1 and TRBJ2-3; 7 nucleotides agree with TRBD2. Unmatched junction bases numbered 0, after V lost 1 base and J lost 5 bases. The CDR3 has 13 amino acids. Germline CDR1 MGHDK, CDR2 SYGVNS. In nucleotides, the CDR3 is TGTGCCAGCAGTGAATGGGGGGGAGATACGCAGTATTTT. Its protein is CASSEWGGDTQYF.

The J gene is TRBJ2-2, the V gene TRBV27; 9 bases match TRBD1. Germline V gives CDR1 MNHEY, CDR2 SMNVEV (reference sequence). V shed 4 bases, J shed 5 bases, and the junction held 8 bases outside the gene matches. The CDR3 consists of 16 residues. CDR3 protein: CASSYSGTGFTGELFF. The CDR3, as DNA: TGTGCCAGCAGTTACTCCGGGACAGGGTTTACCGGGGAGCTGTTTTTT.

The CDR3 sequence: CASGLTGSNTGELFF. CDR3 DNA: TGTGCTAGTGGTCTGACAGGTTCGAACACCGGGGAGCTGTTTTTT. The chain carries TRBV12-5 and TRBJ2-2, with a tentative D call TRBD1 (6 bases). Germline V gene sequence: CDR1 LGHNT, CDR2 FRNRAP. Trimming removed 5 bases at V and 0 bases at J, with 10 bases between. The CDR3 covers 15 residues.

This chain joins TRBV6-6 and TRBJ1-1; no reliable D call. Germline assignment: CDR1 MNHNY and CDR2 SVGAGI (reference sequence). V was trimmed by 5 bases and J by 1 base, leaving 11 bases between them. This CDR3 is built from 14 residues. CDR3 nucleotide sequence: TGTGCCAGCAGTCCAAGGCGGGGGAACACTGAAGCTTTCTTT. This encodes CASSPRRGNTEAFF.

The chain recombines TRBV6-5 with TRBJ2-2; a possible D gene is TRBD1 (5 bases). With 5 bases removed from V and 6 bases from J, the gap between germline ends came to 13 bases. The germline CDR1 and CDR2 sequences are MNHEY and SVGAGI. The CDR3 has 14 residues. The DNA of the CDR3 is TGTGCCAGCAGTGGGCAGGGAAGGGCCGGGGAGCTGTTTTTT. Protein product: CASSGQGRAGELFF.

This chain connects TRBV5-6 to TRBJ2-3; 7 nucleotides agree with TRBD2. Per germline, CDR1 SGHDT and CDR2 YYEEEE. This CDR3 comprises 15 residues. V gave up 0 bases and J gave up 2 bases; unmatched junction bases: 3. CDR3 DNA sequence: TGTGCCAGCAGCTTGGGCGGGGGTCCCACAGATACGCAGTATTTT. This translates into CASSLGGGPTDTQYF. Looking up the rest from reference TRBV5-6 and TRBJ2-3 gives the full variable domain: DAGVTQSPTHLIKTRGQQVTLRCSPKSGHDTVSWYQQALGQGPQFIFQYYEEEERQRGNFPDRFSGHQFPNYSSELNVNALLLGDSALYLCASSLGGGPTDTQYFGPGTRLTVL.

CDR3 DNA: TGTGCCAGCAAAGGGCAGGGGGCGTATGAGCAGTTCTTC. Protein: CASKGQGAYEQFF. This chain uses TRBV7-8 with TRBJ2-1; the match to TRBD1 covers 8 bases. Germline trimming cut 7 bases from V and 8 bases from J; bases unmatched to any gene: 7. The germline V gene has CDR1 SGHVS and CDR2 FQNEAQ. The CDR3 loop spans 13 amino acids.

The chain carries TRBV11-2 and TRBJ2-3; 9 nucleotides align to TRBD2. The CDR3 has 12 residues. V lost 9 bases and J lost 4; bases outside the gene matches: 2. Germline V CDR1 and CDR2: SGHAT, FQNNGV. CDR3 in DNA: TGTGCCAGTCAGCGGGGGGCAGATACGCAGTATTTT. Translating gives CASQRGADTQYF.

This chain links TRBV7-6 with TRBJ2-7; D uncertain. This CDR3 spans 14 amino acids. The V end lost 0 bases, the J end lost 1 base, and 7 bases lay between the germline ends. The germline V gene encodes CDR1 SGHVS and CDR2 FNYEAQ. This CDR3 reads CASSLAVQSYEQYF. Written as DNA, the CDR3 is TGTGCCAGCAGCTTAGCAGTACAGTCCTACGAGCAGTACTTC. The full variable domain, rest sourced from reference TRBV7-6 and TRBJ2-7, is GAGVSQSPRYKVTKRGQDVALRCDPISGHVSLYWYRQALGQGPEFLTYFNYEAQQDKSGLPNDRFSAERPEGSISTLTIQRTEQRDSAMYRCASSLAVQSYEQYFGPGTRLTVT.

CDR3 DNA: TGTGCCAGCAGCCGGTCACCGGGACTAGCGGGAGGGTCCCACGAGCAGTACTTC. Translating it yields CASSRSPGLAGGSHEQYF. The chain carries TRBV11-2 and TRBJ2-7; TRBD2 matches at 16 bases. The length of the CDR3 is 18 residues. Germline CDR1 is SGHAT and CDR2 is FQNNGV. V was clipped by 5 bases and J by 5 bases; unmatched bases: 12.

The chain recombines TRBV28 with TRBJ2-7, with 8 positions matching TRBD2. This CDR3 contains 13 residues. Germline V lookup: CDR1 MDHEN, CDR2 SYDVKM. V was pared by 5 bases and J by 3 bases, with 3 bases of the junction left unmatched. This CDR3 is CASSVTSVYEQYF. The CDR3, as DNA: TGTGCCAGCAGTGTGACTAGCGTCTACGAGCAGTACTTC.

The chain couples TRBV7-3 to TRBJ2-3; D is unclear. The CDR3 has 19 residues. CDR1 is SGHTA, CDR2 FQGTGA, per germline. Trimming left V 5 bases short and J 0 bases short, with 24 bases between. The chain's CDR3 is CASSPRLWAGFGSTDTQYF. CDR3 DNA: TGTGCCAGCAGCCCCCGGCTTTGGGCTGGGTTTGGGAGCACAGATACGCAGTATTTT.

The chain recombines TRBV30 with TRBJ2-3, with TRBD2 as a possible D gene (6 bases). The V gene lost 4 bases and the J gene lost 6 bases, with 20 bases spanning the gap. The CDR3 sequence is 15 residues long. Germline V lookup: CDR1 GTSNPN, CDR2 SVGIG (reference sequence). Here the CDR3 DNA reads TGTGCCTGGACCGCGAGGGCGCTAGCGAGCGATACGCAGTATTTT. Translation gives CAWTARALASDTQYF.

The chain uses TRBV5-1 and TRBJ2-7; the match to TRBD2 covers 8 bases. CDR1 is SGHRS, CDR2 YFSETQ, per germline. The CDR3 covers 14 residues. Unmatched junction bases numbered 5, after V lost 0 bases and J lost 6 bases. The CDR3 DNA is TGCGCCAGCAGCTTGGGTAGCGGGACCGGCGAGCAGTACTTC. Protein product: CASSLGSGTGEQYF.